This T cell receptor (beta chain) is from a study of cytomegalovirus exposure and HLA in healthy donors. There are 15 residues in the CDR3. The V and J ends lost 5 bases and 0 bases respectively, with 13 bases between them. CDR1 and CDR2 from the germline V gene are SGHVS and FQNEAQ. Study-level findings and limits: Sequencing probably produced one cluster of sequence variants that were highly shared. Reportedly, cytomegalovirus status was diagnosed with high sensitivity and specificity. Among TCR beta chains, those listed as cytomegalovirus-associated numbered around 180. Later analysis showed most CMV-associated TCR beta chains appearing HLA-restricted.

In regard to this clone: Its antigen is still unknown.

PCR amplification relied on 60 Vbeta primers (plus 13 Jbeta primers). Profiled with immunoSEQ multiplex PCR; TCRdb holds only in-frame clones, not every one. The sample consists of approximately 200,000 clones, roughly 78% of them appearing once. V usage is TRBV7-8 and J usage is TRBJ1-2; D gene uncertain. The sequence was obtained from a girl aged 10 to 17 in good health and CMV-seropositive. The sample taken for sequencing was PBMCs. This chain's CDR3 is CASSQNRESNYGYTF. DNA for the CDR3: TGTGCCAGCAGCCAAAACAGAGAGTCTAACTATGGCTACACCTTC. The full variable domain, rest sourced from reference TRBV7-8 and TRBJ1-2, is GAGVSQSPRYKVAKRGQDVALRCDPISGHVSLFWYQQALGQGPEFLTYFQNEAQLDKSGLPSDRFFAERPEGSVSTLKIQRTQQEDSAVYLCASSQNRESNYGYTFGSGTRLTVV.